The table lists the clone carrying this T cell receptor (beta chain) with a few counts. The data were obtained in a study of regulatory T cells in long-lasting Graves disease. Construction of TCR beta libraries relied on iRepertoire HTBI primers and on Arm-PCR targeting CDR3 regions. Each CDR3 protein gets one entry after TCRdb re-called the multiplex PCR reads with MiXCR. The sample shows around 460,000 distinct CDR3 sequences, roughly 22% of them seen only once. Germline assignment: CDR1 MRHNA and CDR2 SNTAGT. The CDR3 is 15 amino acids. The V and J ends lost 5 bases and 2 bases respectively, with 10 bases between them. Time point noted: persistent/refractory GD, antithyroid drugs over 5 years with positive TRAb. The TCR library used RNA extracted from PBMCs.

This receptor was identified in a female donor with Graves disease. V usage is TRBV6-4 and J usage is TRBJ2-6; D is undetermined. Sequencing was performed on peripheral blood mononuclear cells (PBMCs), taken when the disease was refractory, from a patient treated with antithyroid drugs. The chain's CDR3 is CASSYLVTGANVLTF. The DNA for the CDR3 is TGTGCCAGCAGTTACTTGGTTACTGGGGCCAACGTCCTGACTTTC.